This T cell receptor beta chain derives from a study of shared clonotypes between healthy human individuals. Overall study context: Donors consisted of two women and a few men between 18 and 49.

Germline V lookup: CDR1 MNHEY, CDR2 SVGAGI. The length of the CDR3 is 14 residues. Trimming took 0 bases from V and 6 from J, leaving 11 bases between them. This clone appeared once. Measured with immunoSEQ multiplex PCR; TCRdb has only the in-frame clones, and not every one. This sample has about 2.4 million clones, with over 85% found just once. This chain joins TRBV6-5 and TRBJ2-5, with a tentative D call TRBD1 (6 bases). The TCR was taken from a man younger than 30 in good health. Some clones in this sample may be carry-over from other donors' samples. The sample taken for sequencing was naive CD4+ T cells from PBMCs. The subset here: CD45RA+ positively selected. CDR3 in DNA: TGTGCCAGCAGTTACTCGCAGGGGCCGAAGACCCAGTACTTC. Its protein product is CASSYSQGPKTQYF.